One and the same sample provided the 28 T cell receptor beta chains below, sequenced in a study of PD-1 blockade in classical Hodgkin lymphoma. All patients relapsed after autologous stem cell transplantation, and brentuximab vedotin exposure varied. PBMCs, once thawed, yielded CD8+ T cells isolated by magnetic negative selection. Sequencing used immunoSEQ multiplex PCR; TCRdb keeps in-frame clones, though not all of them. Of over 25,000 clones detected, around 88% appear once; the ten largest clones hold 6% to 8%. Material: CD8+ T cells from blood, obtained at baseline. The receptors were gathered from a human donor with classical Hodgkin lymphoma.

The rearrangement links TRBV4-1 to TRBJ2-5, with 8 positions matching TRBD1. With 0 bases clipped from V and 3 bases from J, the junction kept 9 bases outside the gene matches. There are 17 residues in the CDR3. Germline V gene data show CDR1 as MGHRA and CDR2 as YSYEKL. CDR3 region: CASSQESTGAVEETQYF. The CDR3 DNA reads TGCGCCAGCAGCCAAGAATCGACAGGGGCCGTTGAAGAGACCCAGTACTTC.

V gene TRBV7-9 combines with J gene TRBJ2-1; perhaps TRBD2 as D (5 bases). V lost 7 bases to trimming and J lost 4 bases, with 11 bases between them. The CDR3 has 13 amino acids. Germline V gene data show CDR1 as SEHNR and CDR2 as FQNEAQ (reference sequence). DNA for the CDR3: TGTGCCAGCATAACTAGATCTTACAATGAGCAGTTCTTC. Translation: CASITRSYNEQFF.

The CDR3 sequence: CASSFPNEGLADHSTDTQYF. The CDR3 DNA sequence: TGTGCCAGCAGCTTCCCGAACGAGGGCCTAGCGGACCACAGCACAGATACGCAGTATTTT. V is TRBV7-6 and J is TRBJ2-3, with 7 bases aligning to TRBD2. Germline CDR1 SGHVS, CDR2 FNYEAQ. Losses at the gene ends were 3 bases for V and 0 bases for J; bases not matched to a gene: 18. The CDR3 runs 20 residues.

This clone was observed a few times. One end of the junction is discordant with germline, which a read error may explain. J is TRBJ2-2 and V is TRBV7-7; no definite D call. In germline, CDR1 is SSHAT, CDR2 FNYEAQ (reference sequence). The CDR3 contains 14 residues. The DNA of the CDR3 is TGTGCTAGCAGCTTAGGTCCCAGATCCGGGGAGCTGTTTTTT. This sequence encodes CASSLGPRSGELFF.

The V call is TRBV6-5, the J call TRBJ1-1, with D unresolved. V was cut by 2 bases and J by 2 bases, with 6 bases left in between. Germline lookup yields CDR1 MNHEY and CDR2 SVGAGI. This CDR3 spans 13 amino acids. The CDR3 protein is CASSYVKNTEAFF. DNA for the CDR3: TGTGCCAGCAGTTACGTTAAAAACACTGAAGCTTTCTTT.

This clone is a singleton in its sample. The chain uses TRBV19 and TRBJ2-5, with 11 bases lining up with TRBD1. Looked up from germline, CDR1 is LNHDA and CDR2 is SQIVND (reference sequence). The CDR3 has 16 amino acids. V was clipped by 5 bases and J by 5 bases; unmatched bases: 10. This CDR3 is CASSPQDRGLRETQYF. The CDR3 bases are TGTGCCAGTAGTCCACAGGACAGGGGGCTTAGGGAGACCCAGTACTTC.

The chain combines TRBV7-6 with TRBJ2-1; TRBD1 might be the D (6 bases). In germline, CDR1 is SGHVS, CDR2 FNYEAQ. The CDR3 runs to 17 residues. V was clipped by 2 bases and J by 0 bases, with 14 bases between them. The CDR3 DNA reads as TGTGCCAGCAGCTTACTGACACAGGACAGCTCCTACAATGAGCAGTTCTTC. Protein: CASSLLTQDSSYNEQFF.

V usage is TRBV2 and J usage is TRBJ2-2; 15 positions match TRBD2. The V and J ends lost 8 bases and 2 bases, in that order; junction bases with no gene match: 6. The CDR3 runs to 17 residues. Germline assignment: CDR1 SNHLY and CDR2 FYNNEI. CDR3 nucleotides: TGTGCCAGCGATAGGACTAGCGGGAGGGAAAACACCGGGGAGCTGTTTTTT. Translating gives CASDRTSGRENTGELFF.

The chain couples TRBV5-5 to TRBJ1-5; no reliable D call. V lost 3 bases and J lost 9, with 7 bases in between. Per germline, CDR1 SGHKS and CDR2 YYEKEE (reference sequence). The CDR3 is made up of 11 amino acids. The CDR3 DNA follows: TGTGCCAGCAGCTCCCCGGGGCCCCAGCATTTT. This gives the protein CASSSPGPQHF.

This clone appeared a single time. The CDR3 bases are TGTGCCAGCAGTGAATACAGGCAGGGGGGCTATGGCTACACCTTC. This translates into CASSEYRQGGYGYTF. The chain uses TRBV6-1 and TRBJ1-2; 7 nucleotides agree with TRBD1. V shed 2 bases, J shed 4 bases, and the junction held 7 bases outside the gene matches. CDR3 length: 15 amino acids. The germline gives CDR1 MNHNS, CDR2 SASEGT.

The rearrangement joins TRBV19 to TRBJ1-1, with unresolved D. The CDR3 runs 13 residues. CDR1 and CDR2 from the germline V gene are LNHDA and SQIVND (reference sequence). The V end was cut by 2 bases, the J end by 0 bases, with 4 bases between. CDR3 amino acids: CASSILVNTEAFF. Here the CDR3 DNA reads TGTGCCAGTAGTATATTGGTGAACACTGAAGCTTTCTTT.

V usage is TRBV7-8 and J usage is TRBJ2-3; D is ambiguous. Trimming cost V 5 bases and J 3 bases, with 12 bases left between them. Looked up from germline, CDR1 is SGHVS and CDR2 is FQNEAQ. The CDR3 covers 14 residues. Here the CDR3 reads CASSPSGRTDTQYF. The CDR3 DNA follows: TGTGCCAGCAGCCCCAGTGGAAGGACAGATACGCAGTATTTT.

The chain uses TRBV28 and TRBJ2-2; TRBD2 might be the D (6 bases). Germline V gene lookup returns CDR1 MDHEN and CDR2 SYDVKM. The CDR3 is 15 residues long. The V and J ends lost 2 bases and 6 bases respectively, with 13 bases between them. For the CDR3, the DNA is TGTGCCAGCAGTTTAGAACCTTCGGGGGCCGGGGAGCTGTTTTTT. Amino acids: CASSLEPSGAGELFF.

V gene TRBV6-6 combines with J gene TRBJ1-1; possible D gene TRBD1, 6 bases. The CDR3 is 16 residues long. Germline CDR1 MNHNY, CDR2 SVGAGI (reference sequence). V lost 6 bases and J 4 bases, leaving 21 bases between the germline ends. The CDR3 nucleotides are TGTGCCAGCAGCCGCGAACAGGGAGGCCTAGGCACTGAAGCTTTCTTT. Translated: CASSREQGGLGTEAFF.

CDR3 sequence reads: CASSPIQGLLSYEQYF. The CDR3 DNA is TGTGCCAGCAGTCCAATCCAGGGGCTCCTCTCCTACGAGCAGTACTTC. The chain has TRBV27 and TRBJ2-7; possible D gene TRBD1, 6 bases. Germline lookup yields CDR1 MNHEY and CDR2 SMNVEV (reference sequence). This CDR3 has 16 amino acids. The V and J ends lost 5 bases and 0 bases respectively, with 17 bases between them.

The chain links TRBV11-2 to TRBJ2-3; 11 positions match TRBD2. CDR1 and CDR2 from the germline V gene are SGHAT and FQNNGV. CDR3 size: 16 residues. J was trimmed by 4 bases and V by 4 bases; bases with no gene match: 7. Here the CDR3 reads CASSSLAGGVADTQYF. The CDR3 DNA reads as TGTGCCAGCAGCTCGCTAGCGGGAGGTGTAGCAGATACGCAGTATTTT. Full variable domain (remainder filled in from reference TRBV11-2 and TRBJ2-3): EAGVAQSPRYKIIEKRQSVAFWCNPISGHATLYWYQQILGQGPKLLIQFQNNGVVDDSQLPKDRFSAERLKGVDSTLKIQPAKLEDSAVYLCASSSLAGGVADTQYFGPGTRLTVL.

The V call is TRBV5-6, the J call TRBJ2-7, with D possibly matching TRBD1 (6 bases). This CDR3 contains 15 residues. Germline CDR1 SGHDT, CDR2 YYEEEE. V was cut by 4 bases and J by 4 bases, with 18 bases left in between. DNA for the CDR3: TGTGCCAGCAGCCAGGGGACGGCGGTAGGTTACGAGCAGTACTTC. Protein sequence: CASSQGTAVGYEQYF.

The chain couples TRBV4-1 to TRBJ2-3; D not resolved. V lost 4 bases and J 2 bases, leaving 10 bases between the germline ends. CDR1 is MGHRA, CDR2 YSYEKL, per germline. The CDR3 totals 14 residues. The CDR3 protein is CASSLGPYTDTQYF. CDR3 sequence (DNA): TGCGCCAGCAGCCTGGGCCCTTACACAGATACGCAGTATTTT.

The V and J genes are TRBV27 and TRBJ2-7; 8 bases are a match to TRBD1. The V segment lost 5 bases and the J segment 2 bases; nucleotides outside the gene matches: 8. The V gene's germline CDR1 is MNHEY and CDR2 SMNVEV (reference sequence). CDR3 length: 15 amino acids. CDR3: CASSPLGQGTYEQYF. The CDR3 bases are TGTGCCAGCAGTCCCCTCGGACAGGGTACCTACGAGCAGTACTTC.

This chain uses TRBV7-8 with TRBJ1-5; TRBD1 is a possible D gene (5 bases). Germline V lookup: CDR1 SGHVS, CDR2 FQNEAQ. V was pared by 2 bases and J by 8 bases, with 7 bases between. The CDR3 consists of 12 residues. The CDR3 nucleotides read TGTGCCAGCAGCTTAAGGGGCAAGCCCCAGCATTTT. This gives the protein CASSLRGKPQHF.

This sequence joins TRBV7-9 and TRBJ1-2; 7 nucleotides line up with TRBD1. The CDR3 sequence is 15 residues long. After removal of 0 bases from V and 7 bases from J, the junction contained 8 bases not matched to a gene. Looked up from germline, CDR1 is SEHNR and CDR2 is FQNEAQ (reference sequence). The chain's CDR3 is CASSLASDRAGGYTF. CDR3 nucleotide sequence: TGTGCCAGCAGCTTAGCTTCTGACAGGGCCGGTGGCTACACCTTC. Looking up the rest from reference TRBV7-9 and TRBJ1-2 gives the full variable domain: DTGVSQNPRHKITKRGQNVTFRCDPISEHNRLYWYRQTLGQGPEFLTYFQNEAQLEKSRLLSDRFSAERPKGSFSTLEIQRTEQGDSAMYLCASSLASDRAGGYTFGSGTRLTVV.

The genes are TRBV5-5 and TRBJ2-7; 7 bases are shared with TRBD1. The V segment lost 0 bases and the J segment 2 bases; nucleotides outside the gene matches: 5. Germline V gene lookup returns CDR1 SGHKS and CDR2 YYEKEE (reference sequence). This CDR3 comprises 15 residues. The CDR3 loop reads CASSLDTGATYEQYF. As DNA, the CDR3 is TGTGCCAGCAGCTTGGACACAGGGGCCACCTACGAGCAGTACTTC.

The V call is TRBV30, the J call TRBJ1-2, with D unclear. The CDR3 is 11 amino acids. Per the germline V gene, CDR1 is GTSNPN and CDR2 is SVGIG (reference sequence). V was trimmed by 3 bases and J by 6 bases, leaving 8 bases between them. CDR3 sequence: CAWRTEDGYTF. For the CDR3, the DNA is TGTGCCTGGAGGACCGAGGATGGCTACACCTTC.

This clone has only one observation. The rearrangement joins TRBV6-1 to TRBJ1-1, with D perhaps TRBD1 (6 bases). This CDR3 is built from 14 residues. V was cut by 3 bases and J by 7 bases, with 15 bases left in between. The germline V gene encodes CDR1 MNHNS and CDR2 SASEGT. The CDR3 DNA reads as TGTGCCAGCAGTGAGTTACAGGGTAGCGTTGAAGCTTTCTTT. It yields the protein CASSELQGSVEAFF.

The chain links TRBV7-9 to TRBJ2-5, with 7 bases that match TRBD1. The J call may be wrong; the DNA end is better matched by TRBJ2-7. The germline V gene has CDR1 SEHNR and CDR2 FQNEAQ (reference sequence). The CDR3 runs to 14 residues. In nucleotides, the CDR3 is TGTGCCAGCAGTCCCACAGGGACAGCCTACGAGCAGTACTTC. Protein: CASSPTGTAYEQYF.

The genes are TRBV27 and TRBJ2-6; D not certain. Germline V gene lookup returns CDR1 MNHEY and CDR2 SMNVEV (reference sequence). The CDR3 sequence is 14 residues long. The V end was cut by 6 bases, the J end by 0 bases, with 6 bases between. The CDR3 here is CASSDASGANVLTF. The CDR3, as DNA: TGTGCCAGCAGCGACGCCTCTGGGGCCAACGTCCTGACTTTC.

The chain joins TRBV28 to TRBJ2-5; 12 nucleotides match TRBD2. The CDR3 length is 15 residues. Germline V lookup: CDR1 MDHEN, CDR2 SYDVKM. V shed 5 bases, J shed 4 bases, and the junction held 5 bases outside the gene matches. The CDR3 coding sequence is TGTGCCAGCAGTATACGGACTAGCGGGACAGAGACCCAGTACTTC. Protein: CASSIRTSGTETQYF.

J is TRBJ1-1 and V is TRBV20-1, with D possibly being TRBD1 (5 bases). Per the germline V gene, CDR1 is DFQATT and CDR2 is SNEGSKA (reference sequence). V lost 3 bases and J 7 bases, leaving 9 bases between the germline ends. The CDR3 consists of 11 residues. The CDR3 here is CSARDGGEAFF. Written as DNA, the CDR3 is TGCAGTGCTAGGGATGGGGGTGAAGCTTTCTTT.